Below, 27 T cell receptor beta chains from the same sample are listed, as sequenced in a study of T cell responses to AZD1222 COVID-19 vaccine. Using immunoSEQ multiplex PCR, the repertoire was profiled, and TCRdb retains in-frame clones only, with some absent. The sample consists of 95,000 to 110,000 clones, 87% of them appearing once. The sample in question was peripheral blood, obtained 28 days after the second AZD1222 dose. The receptors shown here come from an adult who received the AZD1222 COVID-19 vaccine.

This clone was seen just once. The chain combines TRBV29-1 with TRBJ1-2; 9 bases agree with TRBD1. J was trimmed by 5 bases and V by 4 bases; bases with no gene match: 5. The germline CDR1 and CDR2 sequences are SQVTM and ANQGSEA. The CDR3 is 13 residues long. The CDR3: CSVVQGAGYGYTF. Here the CDR3 DNA reads TGCAGCGTTGTACAGGGGGCAGGGTATGGCTACACCTTC. The whole variable domain, filled in from reference TRBV29-1 and TRBJ1-2, reads SAVISQKPSRDICQRGTSLTIQCQVDSQVTMMFWYRQQPGQSLTLIATANQGSEATYESGFVIDKFPISRPNLTFSTLTVSNMSPEDSSIYLCSVVQGAGYGYTFGSGTRLTVV.

V gene TRBV9 combines with J gene TRBJ2-2; D is perhaps TRBD2 (5 bases). Germline V CDR1 and CDR2: SGDLS, YYNGEE. CDR3 length: 15 residues. The V end was cut by 2 bases, the J end by 3 bases, with 11 bases between. The CDR3 sequence is CASSVPVGDTGELFF. For the CDR3, the DNA is TGTGCCAGCAGCGTGCCGGTCGGGGACACCGGGGAGCTGTTTTTT.

This chain links TRBV7-6 with TRBJ1-2; maybe TRBD1 (5 bases). The V and J ends lost 1 base and 3 bases respectively, with 15 bases between them. Germline CDR1 SGHVS, CDR2 FNYEAQ. The CDR3 is made up of 16 amino acids. Written as DNA, the CDR3 is TGTGCCAGCAGCTTAGGCTCCAGGGACTGGGACTATGGCTACACCTTC. Encoded protein: CASSLGSRDWDYGYTF.

This clone was seen only once. The chain recombines TRBV5-1 with TRBJ2-7, with D perhaps matching TRBD1 or TRBD2 (7 bases each). V gave up 4 bases and J gave up 0 bases, with 17 bases separating them. This CDR3 spans 16 amino acids. Looked up from germline, CDR1 is SGHRS and CDR2 is YFSETQ. The DNA of the CDR3 is TGCGCCAGCAGCCTGACAGGGAGGGTTAGCTCCTACGAGCAGTACTTC. Translating it yields CASSLTGRVSSYEQYF.

Only a few counts were recorded for this clone. The CDR3 loop is CASSQESGPSTNEKLFF. CDR3 nucleotide sequence: TGTGCCAGCAGCCAAGAGTCTGGCCCGAGCACTAATGAAAAACTGTTTTTT. The chain recombines TRBV4-2 with TRBJ1-4; no reliable D call. V lost 0 bases and J lost 2, with 13 bases in between. The CDR3 covers 17 residues. Germline-derived CDR1 and CDR2 are LGHNA and YNFKEQ.

This sequence joins TRBV6-5 and TRBJ2-7, with 9 bases identical to TRBD1. V was pared by 8 bases and J by 7 bases, with 9 bases of the junction left unmatched. This CDR3 spans 13 amino acids. Germline V gene lookup returns CDR1 MNHEY and CDR2 SVGAGI. The CDR3 bases are TGTGCCAGCGGCCCAGGGACAGGGAAAGAGCAGTACTTC. Translated: CASGPGTGKEQYF.

The chain employs TRBV9 and TRBJ2-3; 10 nucleotides align to TRBD2. V gave up 3 bases and J gave up 2 bases; unmatched junction bases: 12. This CDR3 is built from 18 residues. From germline, CDR1 is SGDLS and CDR2 YYNGEE. Written as DNA, the CDR3 is TGTGCCAGCAGCGCCCCCCGGGCTAGCGGGGGACTCACAGATACGCAGTATTTT. Amino acids: CASSAPRASGGLTDTQYF.

V is TRBV4-3 and J is TRBJ1-5; no clear D. Germline CDR1 and CDR2: LGHNA and YSLEER. V lost 0 bases to trimming and J lost 7 bases, with 13 bases between them. The CDR3 has 15 residues. The CDR3 spells CASSQDWSGEQPQHF. Written as DNA, the CDR3 is TGCGCCAGCAGCCAAGATTGGTCAGGAGAGCAGCCCCAGCATTTT.

The rearrangement joins TRBV28 to TRBJ1-3, with 8 bases aligning to TRBD1. Germline-derived CDR1 and CDR2 are MDHEN and SYDVKM. The CDR3 runs to 16 residues. V was clipped by 6 bases and J by 3 bases; unmatched bases: 10. The CDR3 spells CASRRRQGRVGNTIYF. The CDR3 DNA is TGTGCCAGCAGAAGGAGACAGGGGAGGGTTGGAAACACCATATATTTT.

The chain couples TRBV12-3 or TRBV12-4 to TRBJ1-2; D gene unclear. The CDR3 spans 12 residues. V was shortened by 4 bases and J by 4 bases, with 7 bases between the two germline ends. CDR3: CASSSGVYGYTF. In DNA, the CDR3 is TGTGCCAGCAGTTCCGGAGTCTATGGCTACACCTTC.

The chain carries TRBV19 and TRBJ1-3; TRBD1 aligns across 9 bases. The CDR3 spans 16 residues. Germline assignment: CDR1 LNHDA and CDR2 SQIVND (reference sequence). Trimming at V came to 3 bases and at J to 2 bases, leaving 5 bases not matched to a gene. The CDR3 spells CASSIRGQGPGNTIYF. The CDR3 DNA sequence: TGTGCCAGTAGTATTCGGGGACAGGGTCCTGGAAACACCATATATTTT.

The CDR3 bases are TGCAGCGCCAGTTCAGGGGGAGTCTTTGGAAACACCATATATTTT. Amino acids: CSASSGGVFGNTIYF. The rearrangement links TRBV20-1 to TRBJ1-3; TRBD1 matches 7 bases. CDR1 is DFQATT and CDR2 is SNEGSKA in the germline V gene (reference sequence). The CDR3 spans 15 residues.

The gene calls are TRBV27 and TRBJ2-2; TRBD2 is a possible D gene (5 bases). Germline V gene sequence: CDR1 MNHEY, CDR2 SMNVEV (reference sequence). With 3 bases removed from V and 2 bases from J, the gap between germline ends came to 7 bases. The CDR3 is 14 residues long. CDR3 loop: CASSFGGNTGELFF. In DNA, the CDR3 is TGTGCCAGCAGTTTCGGAGGAAACACCGGGGAGCTGTTTTTT.

The V and J genes are TRBV30 and TRBJ1-5; D is ambiguous. V lost 0 bases to trimming and J lost 0 bases, with 3 bases between them. The germline gives CDR1 GTSNPN, CDR2 SVGIG (reference sequence). The CDR3 contains 13 residues. The CDR3 DNA reads TGTGCCTGGAGTGTAAGTAGCAATCAGCCCCAGCATTTT. Translated, it gives CAWSVSSNQPQHF.

This clone was seen only once. The chain combines TRBV6-2 or TRBV6-3 with TRBJ1-2, with 9 bases lining up with TRBD1. Germline V gene lookup returns CDR1 MNHEY and CDR2 SVGEGT. The V gene end was trimmed by 6 bases and the J gene end by 10 bases; junction bases not matched to a gene: 12. The CDR3 consists of 14 residues. CDR3 DNA sequence: TGTGCCAGCAGCCTCGGTCTCGGGACAGGGTACTACACCTTC. It codes for CASSLGLGTGYYTF.

The chain links TRBV18 to TRBJ2-7; 11 bases fit TRBD1. The CDR3 is 16 residues long. V trimming: 1 base; J trimming: 6 bases; junction bases outside the gene matches: 8. Germline-derived CDR1 and CDR2 are KGHSH and LQKENI. The CDR3 here is CASSPRFGQGASEQYF. CDR3 DNA: TGTGCCAGCTCACCACGATTCGGACAGGGGGCGAGCGAGCAGTACTTC.

This sequence joins TRBV6-5 and TRBJ1-6, with D possibly matching TRBD1 (5 bases). The germline V and J ends were trimmed by 2 bases and 0 bases, with 5 bases remaining between them. The CDR3 is 15 amino acids. Germline assignment: CDR1 MNHEY and CDR2 SVGAGI. The CDR3 spells CASSYGGSYNSPLHF. The CDR3 region has the DNA TGTGCCAGCAGTTACGGGGGCTCCTATAATTCACCCCTCCACTTT.

The chain joins TRBV4-3 to TRBJ2-7; perhaps D is TRBD1 or TRBD2 (5 bases each). Trimming took off 1 base at V and 3 bases at J, with 16 bases between the two ends. This CDR3 region has 16 residues. In germline, CDR1 is LGHNA, CDR2 YSLEER. The CDR3 region is CASSQVGSGTVYEQYF. As DNA, the CDR3 is TGCGCCAGCAGCCAAGTGGGGTCTGGGACGGTCTACGAGCAGTACTTC.

The chain links TRBV30 to TRBJ1-1; D might be TRBD1 (5 bases). The CDR3 covers 13 residues. The V and J ends lost 0 bases and 1 base respectively, with 6 bases between them. CDR1 is GTSNPN, CDR2 SVGIG, per germline (reference sequence). The CDR3 DNA sequence: TGTGCCTGGAGTGTCCAGGGGAACACTGAAGCTTTCTTT. Protein product: CAWSVQGNTEAFF.

J is TRBJ1-5 and V is TRBV19, with D hard to call. V was clipped by 3 bases and J by 0 bases, with 18 bases between them. The germline CDR1 and CDR2 sequences are LNHDA and SQIVND (reference sequence). The CDR3 contains 18 residues. The CDR3 sequence: CASSMSVLVFNSNQPQHF. The CDR3 DNA reads as TGTGCCAGTAGTATGTCGGTTTTGGTCTTTAATAGCAATCAGCCCCAGCATTTT.

The CDR3 nucleotides read TGTGCCAGCAGTTTTGCAGGGGTGAGCAATCAGCCCCAGCATTTT. Residues: CASSFAGVSNQPQHF. This chain joins TRBV27 and TRBJ1-5, with D possibly matching TRBD1 (6 bases). Germline-derived CDR1 and CDR2 are MNHEY and SMNVEV (reference sequence). V shed 3 bases and J shed 1 base, with 10 bases lying between them. CDR3 length equals 15 residues.

This clone has only a few counts. V gene TRBV6-6 combines with J gene TRBJ2-2; D may be TRBD1 or TRBD2 (5 bases each). Looked up from germline, CDR1 is MNHNY and CDR2 is SVGAGI (reference sequence). CDR3 length: 16 amino acids. Trimming left V 5 bases short and J 3 bases short, with 16 bases between. Here the CDR3 DNA reads TGTGCCAGCAGTAGTCAGGGAGCCTCACACACCGGGGAGCTGTTTTTT. Translating it yields CASSSQGASHTGELFF.

The chain joins TRBV24-1 to TRBJ2-5; D perhaps matches TRBD1 (5 bases). The CDR3 contains 14 residues. V lost 4 bases and J lost 5, with 13 bases in between. CDR1 and CDR2 from the germline V gene are KGHDR and SFDVKD. The CDR3 is CATSEHQGIETQYF. The CDR3 bases are TGTGCCACCAGTGAGCACCAGGGCATCGAGACCCAGTACTTC.

This rearrangement joins TRBV5-6 to TRBJ2-7; D gene ambiguous. The ends were cut back, 5 bases at V and 2 bases at J, with 11 bases in the middle. The V gene's germline CDR1 is SGHDT and CDR2 YYEEEE. The CDR3 has 13 residues. The CDR3 nucleotides read TGTGCCAGCAGTTTTTCGGATCCCTACGAGCAGTACTTC. Amino acids: CASSFSDPYEQYF.

The genes are TRBV7-9 and TRBJ1-1, with 7 bases that match TRBD1. Losses at the gene ends were 4 bases for V and 1 base for J; bases not matched to a gene: 6. The CDR3 is 15 residues long. Germline CDR1 reads SEHNR; CDR2 reads FQNEAQ (reference sequence). Here the CDR3 reads CASSWGQGENTEAFF. The CDR3, as DNA: TGTGCCAGCAGCTGGGGGCAGGGGGAGAACACTGAAGCTTTCTTT.

The rearrangement joins TRBV12-3 or TRBV12-4 to TRBJ1-2, with a weak D call TRBD1 (6 bases). Trimming took off 4 bases at V and 4 bases at J, with 10 bases between the two ends. The length of the CDR3 is 13 residues. The DNA of the CDR3 is TGTGCCAGCAGTTCAGGGGTACTCTATGGCTACACCTTC. This encodes CASSSGVLYGYTF.

The rearrangement joins TRBV6-5 to TRBJ1-2, with 8 bases lining up with TRBD1. Germline V gene lookup returns CDR1 MNHEY and CDR2 SVGAGI. The J segment lost 5 bases and the V segment lost 5 bases, leaving 4 bases of the junction unmatched. The CDR3 is 13 amino acids. The CDR3 DNA is TGTGCCAGCAGTCCCCGGACAGGGTATGGCTACACCTTC. As protein: CASSPRTGYGYTF.